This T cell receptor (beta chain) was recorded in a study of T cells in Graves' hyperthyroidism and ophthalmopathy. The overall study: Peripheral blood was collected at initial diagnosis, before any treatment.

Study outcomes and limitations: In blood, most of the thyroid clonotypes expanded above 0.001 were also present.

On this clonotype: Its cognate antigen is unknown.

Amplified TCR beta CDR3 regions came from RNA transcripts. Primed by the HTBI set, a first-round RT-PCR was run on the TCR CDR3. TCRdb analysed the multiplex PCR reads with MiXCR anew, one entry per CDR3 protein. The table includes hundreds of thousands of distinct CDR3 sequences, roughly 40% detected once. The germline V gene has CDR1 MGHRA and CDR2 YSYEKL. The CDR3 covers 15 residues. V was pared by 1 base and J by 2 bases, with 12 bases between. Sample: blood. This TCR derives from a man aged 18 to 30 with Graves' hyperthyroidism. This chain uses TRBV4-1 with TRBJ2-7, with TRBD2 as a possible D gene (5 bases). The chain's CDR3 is CASSQVRGDTYEQYF. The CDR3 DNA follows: TGCGCCAGCAGCCAAGTCCGGGGTGATACCTACGAGCAGTACTTC.